A selection of T cell receptor beta chains follows, all from one sample in a study of beta chain features in type 1 diabetes. The assay was immunoSEQ multiplex PCR, and TCRdb's table has in-frame clones only and misses some. The sample holds 850,000 to 900,000 clones, roughly 16% seen once. Sequencing was performed on naive CD4+ T cells from blood. These receptor sequences come from a woman between 18 and 29 years old in good health. CDR3s include the opening cysteine and the closing phenylalanine or tryptophan. Fields, in order: V gene, D gene, clone size, J gene, CDR3 protein, CDR3 DNA. A D gene is named only where the DNA matches it firmly. Where a row states a size, it is once, few, many or the class of an expanded clone; other rows omit it.

V: TRBV20-1
D: TRBD2
size: once
J: TRBJ2-5
CDR3: CSARLAETQYF
DNA: TGCAGTGCCCGACTAGCAGAGACCCAGTACTTC

V: TRBV2
D: NA
size: few
J: TRBJ2-1
CDR3: CASDESSYNEQFF
DNA: TGTGCCAGCGATGAGTCCTCCTACAATGAGCAGTTCTTC

V: TRBV28
D: NA
size: few
J: TRBJ1-3
CDR3: CASWGGEFSGNTIYF
DNA: TGTGCCAGCTGGGGAGGGGAGTTCTCTGGAAACACCATATATTTT

V: TRBV19
D: TRBD1
size: few
J: TRBJ2-7
CDR3: CASSQGDEQYF
DNA: TGTGCCAGTAGTCAGGGGGACGAGCAGTACTTC

V: TRBV9
D: NA
size: few
J: TRBJ2-1
CDR3: CASSVGRLYNEQFF
DNA: TGTGCCAGCAGCGTAGGACGGCTCTACAATGAGCAGTTCTTC

V: TRBV15
D: NA
size: NA
J: TRBJ2-7
CDR3: CATSKSTSRGAHEQYF
DNA: TGTGCCACCAGCAAGAGCACGAGCAGGGGTGCCCACGAGCAGTACTTC

V: TRBV28
D: TRBD1
size: few
J: TRBJ1-1
CDR3: CASSPGQAGGNTEAFF
DNA: TGTGCCAGCAGTCCGGGACAGGCGGGGGGCAACACTGAAGCTTTCTTT

V: TRBV5-1
D: NA
size: NA
J: TRBJ1-1
CDR3: CASSLEGSPKAFF
DNA: TGCGCCAGCAGCTTGGAGGGCAGTCCAAAAGCTTTCTTT

V: TRBV21-1
D: NA
size: many
J: TRBJ1-4
CDR3: CASSTSRSRGEKLFF
DNA: TGTGCCAGCAGCACCTCGAGGAGCAGGGGCGAAAAACTGTTTTTT

V: TRBV18
D: NA
size: NA
J: TRBJ1-1
CDR3: CASSLGRNTEAFF
DNA: TGTGCCAGCTCATTGGGGAGGAACACTGAAGCTTTCTTT

V: TRBV5-1
D: TRBD2
size: few
J: TRBJ2-5
CDR3: CASSFLAGIQETQYF
DNA: TGCGCCAGCAGCTTCTTAGCGGGGATTCAAGAGACCCAGTACTTC

V: TRBV10-3
D: TRBD1
size: few
J: TRBJ2-6
CDR3: CATGSGTGNVLTF
DNA: TGTGCCACGGGATCCGGGACAGGGAACGTCCTGACTTTC

V: TRBV5-6
D: TRBD1
size: few
J: TRBJ1-2
CDR3: CASSLADRGFYGYTF
DNA: TGTGCCAGCAGCTTGGCCGACAGGGGGTTCTATGGCTACACCTTC

V: TRBV10-3
D: TRBD2
size: NA
J: TRBJ2-7
CDR3: CAISSSGSGYEQYF
DNA: TGTGCCATCAGTTCTAGCGGGAGTGGTTACGAGCAGTACTTC

V: TRBV10-3
D: TRBD2
size: few
J: TRBJ2-1
CDR3: CAIRDSGGLGNEQFF
DNA: TGTGCCATCAGAGATAGCGGGGGCCTAGGCAATGAGCAGTTCTTC

V: TRBV7-9
D: TRBD1
size: few
J: TRBJ2-1
CDR3: CASSVRQGAKVNEQFF
DNA: TGTGCCAGCAGCGTCCGACAGGGGGCGAAGGTAAATGAGCAGTTCTTC

V: TRBV7-2
D: TRBD1
size: NA
J: TRBJ2-7
CDR3: CASSLAPEGGRREQYF
DNA: TGTGCCAGCAGCTTAGCCCCTGAAGGGGGCCGGAGGGAGCAGTACTTC

V: TRBV5-1
D: NA
size: few
J: TRBJ2-4
CDR3: CASSTKPGQSFSDIQYF
DNA: TGCGCCAGCAGCACCAAACCCGGACAGTCCTTTTCAGACATTCAGTACTTC

V: TRBV5-6
D: NA
size: NA
J: TRBJ2-5
CDR3: CASSLPTGTQYF
DNA: TGTGCCAGCAGCTTACCCACGGGGACCCAGTACTTC

V: TRBV27
D: TRBD1
size: few
J: TRBJ1-2
CDR3: CASSPRGGTGGLVGGYTF
DNA: TGTGCCAGCAGTCCGCGAGGGGGGACAGGGGGACTGGTGGGTGGCTACACCTTC

V: TRBV7-9
D: TRBD1
size: NA
J: TRBJ2-7
CDR3: CASSPGQAGASEQYF
DNA: TGTGCCAGCAGCCCCGGACAGGCCGGGGCTTCCGAGCAGTACTTC

V: TRBV7-9
D: NA
size: NA
J: TRBJ2-2
CDR3: CASRFGGNTGELFF
DNA: TGTGCCAGCAGATTTGGGGGGAACACCGGGGAGCTGTTTTTT

V: TRBV7-2
D: NA
size: NA
J: TRBJ2-7
CDR3: CASSFSFMGLSYEQYF
DNA: TGTGCCAGCAGCTTTAGCTTCATGGGGCTTTCCTACGAGCAGTACTTC

V: TRBV5-1
D: NA
size: NA
J: TRBJ1-1
CDR3: CASSLQGPSYTEAFF
DNA: TGCGCCAGCAGCTTGCAGGGCCCCAGCTACACTGAAGCTTTCTTT

V: TRBV7-2
D: NA
size: NA
J: TRBJ1-2
CDR3: CASSPSTYGYTF
DNA: TGTGCCAGCAGCCCGTCTACATATGGCTACACCTTC

V: TRBV7-3
D: NA
size: few
J: TRBJ2-3
CDR3: CASSLNRYTDTQYF
DNA: TGTGCCAGCAGCTTAAACAGATACACAGATACGCAGTATTTT

V: TRBV7-9
D: NA
size: NA
J: TRBJ1-1
CDR3: CASNLFQGMNTEAFF
DNA: TGTGCCAGCAACTTATTTCAGGGAATGAACACTGAAGCTTTCTTT

V: TRBV10-2
D: TRBD2
size: few
J: TRBJ2-7
CDR3: CASRLAGGYEQYF
DNA: TGCGCCAGCAGACTAGCGGGAGGGTACGAGCAGTACTTC

V: TRBV13
D: NA
size: few
J: TRBJ2-7
CDR3: CASSPPWDTYEQYF
DNA: TGTGCCAGCAGCCCCCCCTGGGATACCTACGAGCAGTACTTC

V: TRBV20-1
D: NA
size: few
J: TRBJ2-7
CDR3: CSAVNSYEQYF
DNA: TGCAGTGCTGTTAACTCTTACGAGCAGTACTTC

V: TRBV5-4
D: NA
size: NA
J: TRBJ2-1
CDR3: CASRPGGGPYNEQFF
DNA: TGTGCCAGCAGACCAGGAGGGGGCCCCTACAATGAGCAGTTCTTC

V: TRBV29-1
D: NA
size: few
J: TRBJ1-1
CDR3: CSVETGRGNTEAFF
DNA: TGCAGCGTGGAAACAGGGAGGGGGAACACTGAAGCTTTCTTT

V: TRBV7-6
D: TRBD1
size: NA
J: TRBJ1-5
CDR3: CASSPATGRSQPQHF
DNA: TGTGCCAGCAGCCCTGCGACAGGGAGAAGTCAGCCCCAGCATTTT

V: TRBV14
D: TRBD1
size: NA
J: TRBJ2-4
CDR3: CASSQRQGLAKNIQYF
DNA: TGTGCCAGCAGCCAAAGACAGGGGCTAGCCAAAAACATTCAGTACTTC

V: TRBV5-1
D: NA
size: few
J: TRBJ2-7
CDR3: CASSLDDTYEQYF
DNA: TGCGCCAGCAGCTTGGATGATACCTACGAGCAGTACTTC

V: TRBV23-1
D: TRBD1
size: NA
J: TRBJ2-2
CDR3: CASSQSRVGTGGTGELFF
DNA: TGCGCCAGCAGTCAATCGAGAGTTGGGACAGGGGGCACCGGGGAGCTGTTTTTT

V: TRBV27
D: TRBD1
size: NA
J: TRBJ1-1
CDR3: CASNPRQGSRAFF
DNA: TGTGCCAGCAACCCTCGACAGGGGTCGCGGGCTTTCTTT

V: TRBV18
D: NA
size: few
J: TRBJ2-2
CDR3: CASSPRQSNTGELFF
DNA: TGTGCCAGCTCACCCCGGCAGAGCAACACCGGGGAGCTGTTTTTT

V: TRBV7-2
D: NA
size: NA
J: TRBJ2-2
CDR3: CASSQNRDGELFF
DNA: TGTGCCAGCAGCCAAAACAGGGATGGGGAGCTGTTTTTT

V: TRBV7-6
D: TRBD2
size: NA
J: TRBJ2-5
CDR3: CASSLGLAGVETQYF
DNA: TGTGCCAGCAGCTTGGGACTAGCGGGAGTAGAGACCCAGTACTTC

V: TRBV10-3
D: NA
size: NA
J: TRBJ2-7
CDR3: CAISGHGLEQYF
DNA: TGTGCCATCAGTGGTCATGGCCTCGAGCAGTACTTC

V: TRBV2
D: NA
size: few
J: TRBJ1-3
CDR3: CASSPNLSGNTIYF
DNA: TGTGCCAGCAGTCCCAACCTATCTGGAAACACCATATATTTT